Below, 9 T cell receptor beta chains from the same sample are listed, as sequenced in a study of identical twins. TCRdb passed the 5' RACE reads through MiXCR, listing each CDR3 protein once. The table shows about 660,000 distinct CDR3 sequences, with more than 6.5% occurring only once. These records were also assigned to another study, of yellow fever vaccine responses in identical twins.

Sequencing input: PBMCs. These receptors were collected from a woman aged 18-35 years in good health.

This clonotype was counted many times. V and J are TRBV20-1 and TRBJ1-2; D is ambiguous. Germline V lookup: CDR1 DFQATT, CDR2 SNEGSKA (reference sequence). Between the trimmed V and J ends, which lost 8 bases and 0 bases, there was a span of 13 bases. CDR3 length: 13 amino acids. CDR3 nucleotide sequence: TGCAGTAGGAAGGAGCCTACTAACTATGGCTACACCTTC. Residues: CSRKEPTNYGYTF.

This chain links TRBV11-2 with TRBJ2-7, with 7 bases that match TRBD1. The CDR3 runs to 15 residues. Germline-derived CDR1 and CDR2 are SGHAT and FQNNGV. The V and J ends lost 0 bases and 3 bases, in that order; junction bases with no gene match: 5. The chain's CDR3 is CASSLERDRFYEQYF. The CDR3 DNA reads TGTGCCAGCAGCTTAGAACGGGACAGATTCTACGAGCAGTACTTC.

This clonotype was detected a few times. The gene calls are TRBV7-2 and TRBJ2-1; the match to TRBD2 covers 8 bases. This CDR3 is 14 amino acids long. From germline, CDR1 is SGHTA and CDR2 FQGNSA. V lost 3 bases, J lost 6 bases, and 4 bases stayed unmatched. CDR3 in amino acids: CASSFGTSRNEQFF. DNA of the CDR3: TGTGCCAGCAGCTTCGGGACTAGTCGCAATGAGCAGTTCTTC. Full variable domain (rest looked up from reference TRBV7-2 and TRBJ2-1): GAGVSQSPSNKVTEKGKDVELRCDPISGHTALYWYRQSLGQGLEFLIYFQGNSAPDKSGLPSDRFSAERTGGSVSTLTIQRTQQEDSAVYLCASSFGTSRNEQFFGPGTRLTVL.

Note on this clonotype: Likely a read error: the CDR3 ends without its conserved phenylalanine or tryptophan. The chain couples TRBV7-8 to TRBJ2-3; weak D call: TRBD2 (5 bases). Germline CDR1 SGHVS, CDR2 FQNEAQ. The CDR3 extends over 14 amino acids. CDR3 region: CASSLAGNTDTQYL. In nucleotides, the CDR3 is TGTGCCAGCAGCCTAGCTGGAAACACAGATACGCAGTATTTG.

This clonotype was detected a few times. The V and J genes are TRBV27 and TRBJ2-2; D remains unclear. This CDR3 spans 12 amino acids. With 6 bases removed from V and 6 bases from J, the gap between germline ends came to 8 bases. Germline assignment: CDR1 MNHEY and CDR2 SMNVEV (reference sequence). The CDR3 DNA follows: TGTGCCAGCAGACCTCAGGCCGGGGAGCTGTTTTTT. Residues: CASRPQAGELFF.

Ten or more counts support this clonotype. The CDR3 is CASSLTVAGSTGELFF. The CDR3 DNA reads as TGTGCCAGCAGCCTCACTGTAGCGGGGAGCACCGGGGAGCTGTTTTTT. This chain connects TRBV7-3 to TRBJ2-2; TRBD2 aligns across 8 bases. The CDR3 has 16 amino acids. Losses at the gene ends were 5 bases for V and 4 bases for J; bases not matched to a gene: 9. CDR1 and CDR2 (germline): SGHTA, FQGTGA. Looking up the rest from reference TRBV7-3 and TRBJ2-2 gives the full variable domain: GAGVSQTPSNKVTEKGKYVELRCDPISGHTALYWYRQSLGQGPEFLIYFQGTGAADDSGLPNDRFFAVRPEGSVSTLKIQRTERGDSAVYLCASSLTVAGSTGELFFGEGSRLTVL.

The rearrangement joins TRBV3-1 to TRBJ2-1; D is undetermined. The CDR3 runs to 14 residues. Germline V CDR1 and CDR2: LGHDT, YNNKEL (reference sequence). V shed 3 bases and J shed 8 bases, with 14 bases lying between them. CDR3 nucleotides: TGTGCCAGCAGCCATTGGGCGGTTCGAGATGAGCAGTTCTTC. It encodes CASSHWAVRDEQFF.

The genes are TRBV19 and TRBJ2-7; TRBD2 matches 9 bases. Losses at the gene ends were 1 base for V and 3 bases for J; bases not matched to a gene: 10. Germline CDR1 reads LNHDA; CDR2 reads SQIVND (reference sequence). This CDR3 spans 17 amino acids. CDR3 in amino acids: CASSIGYPSGIVYEQYF. In DNA, the CDR3 is TGTGCCAGTAGTATAGGGTACCCTAGCGGGATCGTCTACGAGCAGTACTTC.

The CDR3 DNA is TGCGCCAGCAGCCCGAGGACTAGCGGGTACCAAGAGACCCAGTACTTC. Amino acids: CASSPRTSGYQETQYF. The gene calls are TRBV5-1 and TRBJ2-5; 11 bases align to TRBD2. J lost 0 bases, V lost 4 bases, and 5 bases had no gene match. CDR1 is SGHRS, CDR2 YFSETQ, per germline. The CDR3 is made up of 16 amino acids.